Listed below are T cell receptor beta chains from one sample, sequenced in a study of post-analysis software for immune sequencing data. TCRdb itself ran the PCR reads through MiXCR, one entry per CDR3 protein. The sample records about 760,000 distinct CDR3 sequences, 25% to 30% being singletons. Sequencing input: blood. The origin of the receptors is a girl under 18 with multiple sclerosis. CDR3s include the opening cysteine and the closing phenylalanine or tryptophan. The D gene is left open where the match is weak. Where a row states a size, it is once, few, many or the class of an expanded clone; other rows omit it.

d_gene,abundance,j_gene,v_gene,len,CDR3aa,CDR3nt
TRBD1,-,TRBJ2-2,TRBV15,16,CATSRREDRASGELFF,TGTGCCACCAGCAGGAGGGAGGACAGGGCGTCCGGGGAGCTGTTTTTT
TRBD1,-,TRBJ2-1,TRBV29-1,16,CSAEGGQGASYNEQFF,TGCAGCGCCGAAGGGGGACAGGGGGCTTCCTACAATGAGCAGTTCTTC
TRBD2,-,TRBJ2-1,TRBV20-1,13,CSAGTNSYNEQFF,TGCAGTGCTGGGACTAACTCCTACAATGAGCAGTTCTTC
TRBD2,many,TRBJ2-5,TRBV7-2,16,CASSLTLTSAQETQYF,TGTGCCAGCAGCCTTACGCTGACTAGCGCTCAAGAGACCCAGTACTTC
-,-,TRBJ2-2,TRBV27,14,CATAEGANTGELFF,TGTGCCACCGCGGAGGGGGCCAACACCGGGGAGCTGTTTTTT
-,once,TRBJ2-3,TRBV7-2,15,CASTHGGTSTDTQYF,TGTGCCAGCACCCACGGAGGGACTAGCACAGATACGCAGTATTTT
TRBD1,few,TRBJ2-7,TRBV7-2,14,CASRIGGTGDEQYF,TGTGCCAGCAGAATTGGTGGGACAGGGGACGAGCAGTACTTC
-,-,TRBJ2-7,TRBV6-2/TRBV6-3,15,CASSLDGHQDYEQYF,TGTGCCAGCAGCTTGGACGGACACCAGGACTACGAGCAGTACTTC
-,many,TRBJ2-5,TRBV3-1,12,CASSQIGQNQYF,TGTGCCAGCAGCCAAATTGGGCAAAATCAGTACTTC
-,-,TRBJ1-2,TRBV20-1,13,CSAPRTSCYGYTF,TGCAGTGCTCCTAGGACATCCTGCTATGGCTACACCTTC
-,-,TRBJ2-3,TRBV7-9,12,CASSPVPDTQYF,TGTGCCAGCAGCCCAGTGCCAGATACGCAGTATTTT
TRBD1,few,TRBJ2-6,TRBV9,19,CASSVAAGQGLSGANVLTF,TGTGCCAGCAGCGTAGCCGCTGGACAGGGCCTCTCTGGGGCCAACGTCCTGACTTTC
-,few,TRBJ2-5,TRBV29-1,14,CSVARRDTSGTQYF,TGCAGCGTTGCCCGAAGGGACACCTCGGGGACCCAGTACTTC
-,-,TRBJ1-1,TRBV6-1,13,CASSAGTNAEAFF,TGTGCCAGCAGCGCAGGAACGAACGCTGAAGCTTTCTTT
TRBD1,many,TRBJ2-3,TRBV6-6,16,CASSTSTGGRGDTQYF,TGTGCCAGCAGTACCTCGACAGGGGGTCGGGGAGATACGCAGTATTTT
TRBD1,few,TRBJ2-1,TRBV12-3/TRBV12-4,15,CASSLWDRVNNEQFF,TGTGCCAGCAGTTTGTGGGACAGGGTAAACAATGAGCAGTTCTTC
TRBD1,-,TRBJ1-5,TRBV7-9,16,CASSLAGTGGKEPQHF,TGTGCCAGCAGCTTAGCAGGGACAGGGGGCAAGGAGCCCCAGCATTTT
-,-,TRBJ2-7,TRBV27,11,CASSGYREQYF,TGTGCCAGCAGCGGATATCGGGAGCAGTACTTC
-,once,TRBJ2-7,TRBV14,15,CASSQVGLSYNEQYF,TGTGCCAGCAGCCAAGTTGGTCTTTCCTACAATGAGCAGTACTTC
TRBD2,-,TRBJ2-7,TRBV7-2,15,CASSSRGLARNEQYF,TGTGCCAGCAGCAGTAGAGGACTAGCGAGAAATGAGCAGTACTTC
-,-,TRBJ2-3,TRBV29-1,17,CSVESGDLRRVADTQYF,TGCAGCGTTGAAAGTGGGGACCTTCGCCGGGTAGCAGATACGCAGTATTTT
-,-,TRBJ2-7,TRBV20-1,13,CSARSGASYEQYF,TGCAGTGCTAGATCGGGGGCCTCCTACGAGCAGTACTTC
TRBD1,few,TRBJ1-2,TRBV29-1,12,CSVGGTAYGYTF,TGCAGCGTTGGGGGGACAGCCTATGGCTACACCTTC
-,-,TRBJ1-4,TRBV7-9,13,CASSLPGREKLFF,TGTGCCAGCAGCTTACCAGGGCGTGAAAAACTGTTTTTT
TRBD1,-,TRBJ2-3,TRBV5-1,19,CASSHVRDSRGISTDTQYF,TGCGCCAGCAGCCACGTCCGGGACAGCCGCGGAATTAGCACAGATACGCAGTATTTT
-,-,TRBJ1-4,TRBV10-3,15,CAISESQGLLEKLFF,TGTGCCATCAGTGAGTCGCAGGGACTGTTGGAAAAACTGTTTTTT
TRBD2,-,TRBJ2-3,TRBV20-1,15,CSARTRPGRPDTQYF,TGCAGTGCTAGAACCCGTCCCGGGAGGCCAGATACGCAGTATTTT
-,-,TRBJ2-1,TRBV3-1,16,CASSQRTGRPYNEQFF,TGTGCCAGCAGCCAACGTACAGGACGACCCTACAATGAGCAGTTCTTC
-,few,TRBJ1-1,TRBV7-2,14,CASSGGTQNTEAFF,TGTGCCAGCAGCGGGGGGACACAGAACACTGAAGCTTTCTTT
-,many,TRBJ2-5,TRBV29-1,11,CSVGSAETQYF,TGCAGCGTTGGGTCCGCGGAGACCCAGTACTTC
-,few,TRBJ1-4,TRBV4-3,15,CASSQGDRLWEKLFF,TGCGCCAGCAGCCAAGGCGACAGGTTGTGGGAAAAACTGTTTTTT
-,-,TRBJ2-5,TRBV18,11,CASSMGETQYF,TGTGCCAGCTCGATGGGAGAGACCCAGTACTTC
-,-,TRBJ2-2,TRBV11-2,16,CASSLEGSSPPGELFF,TGTGCCAGCAGCTTAGAGGGCTCCTCCCCCCCCGGGGAGCTGTTTTTT
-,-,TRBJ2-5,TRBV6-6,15,CASSYTERPQETQYF,TGTGCCAGCAGTTACACGGAGCGTCCCCAGGAGACCCAGTACTTC
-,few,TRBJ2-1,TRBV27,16,CASSLYNEPSYNEQFF,TGTGCCAGCAGTCTATACAACGAACCCTCCTACAATGAGCAGTTCTTC
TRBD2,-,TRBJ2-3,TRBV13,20,CASSPRPPSGTSGLTDTQYF,TGTGCCAGCAGCCCGCGGCCTCCTTCCGGGACTAGCGGGCTCACAGATACGCAGTATTTT
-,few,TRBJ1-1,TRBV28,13,CASKPPRVSEAFF,TGTGCCAGCAAGCCTCCCCGAGTTAGTGAAGCTTTCTTT
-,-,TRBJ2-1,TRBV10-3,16,CAISESQQTSANEQFF,TGTGCCATCAGTGAGTCGCAGCAGACATCGGCAAATGAGCAGTTCTTC
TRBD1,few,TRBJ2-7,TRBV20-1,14,CSAVPGQARREQYF,TGCAGTGCTGTACCGGGACAGGCACGCAGGGAGCAGTACTTC
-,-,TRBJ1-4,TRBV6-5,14,CASRPTGPLEKLFF,TGTGCCAGCAGGCCGACGGGACCTCTAGAAAAACTGTTTTTT
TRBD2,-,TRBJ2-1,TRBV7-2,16,CASSPRGTSITNEQFF,TGTGCCAGCAGCCCCCGCGGGACTAGCATCACGAATGAGCAGTTCTTC
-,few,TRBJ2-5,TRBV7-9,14,CASSLVSLKETQYF,TGTGCCAGCAGCTTAGTTTCCTTAAAAGAGACCCAGTACTTC
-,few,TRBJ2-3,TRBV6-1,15,CASQLLEWGPDTQYF,TGTGCCAGCCAACTCCTGGAGTGGGGTCCAGATACGCAGTATTTT
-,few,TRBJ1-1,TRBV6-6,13,CASSYRGDTEAFF,TGTGCCAGCAGTTACAGGGGTGACACTGAAGCTTTCTTT
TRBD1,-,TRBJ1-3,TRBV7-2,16,CASSPQGVRAGNTIYF,TGTGCCAGCAGCCCACAGGGGGTAAGGGCAGGAAACACCATATATTTT